This T cell receptor (beta chain) was captured by sequencing in a study of blood T cells in healthy people across ages (dated by TCRdb to between 2015 and 2017). For context, the study as a whole: In model experiments, roughly one uniquely barcoded TCR beta cDNA molecule per two T cells was captured by template switching. Using deep sequencing normalized with unique cDNA molecular identifiers, the study measured how TCR beta repertoire diversity changes with age. The donors were split into four age groups: young (average roughly 15 years), middle-aged (39), aged (roughly 68) and long-lived (under 85). To avoid experimental bias, donors of different ages were spread randomly across the sequencing lanes. Two additional independent replicas of 1 million unique cDNA reads from the same blood draw were analyzed for two donors (one aged 18 to 30 and one aged 80 or older).

The 39 donors, aged about 6 to 100 years, were systemically healthy Caucasian individuals from Russia. Approximately 10 milliliters of peripheral blood were collected from each donor into EDTA-treated Vacutainer tubes. Ficoll-Paque density-gradient centrifugation was used to isolate PBMCs, with at least 6 million per sample. Total RNA, at least 5 micrograms per sample, was extracted from PBMCs with Trizol reagent. Naive CD45RAhigh/CD27high T cell percentages were measured by flow cytometry on a PBMC aliquot from every donor. Preparation of the library involved 5' RACE. TCRdb records Illumina HiSeq 2500 as the sequencer. A second PCR of 7 to 11 cycles was performed with a sample-barcoded 5' primer and a J-beta primer mix. A template-switch 5' adaptor carrying 12 random nucleotides introduced a unique molecular identifier onto each TCR beta cDNA molecule. Each sample yielded at least 3 million CDR3-containing paired-end reads. First-strand cDNA synthesis was performed from all RNA using the Mint cDNA synthesis kit, with priming by a TRBC-specific oligonucleotide. Following uracil-DNA glycosylase treatment, a first 18-cycle PCR with universal primers M1SS and BC2_uni_R was performed on all cDNA. Per the source publication's procedure: For normalization, 1 million high-quality reads, each with a distinct molecular identifier, were randomly selected from each sample. Reads sharing molecular identifiers were discarded rather than binned into consensus sequences. MiTCR, set to a Q25 quality threshold and the strictest error-elimination algorithm, was used for CDR3 identification, clonotype clustering and error correction. A nonparametric unseen species model with Euler transformation was used to estimate a lower bound on total TCR beta diversity. TCRdb reprocessed the public reads (quality trimming at Q25 with fastp, clone calling with MiXCR) and kept in-frame beta chains. Rows are combined by CDR3 protein, so each entry shows the most common genes and DNA. For this entry, the V and J calls and clone size follow TCRdb and not the study's own pipeline. This sample holds 1.5 million to 2 million distinct CDR3 sequences; about 35% were observed only once. The ten largest clones take up around 11% of the sample.

The paper's findings and limits, for the study overall: Compared with the aged group, the long-lived group had more naive CD4+ T cells, fewer expanded clones and increased TCR diversity, suggesting age selection. There was a strong correlation between observed TCR beta diversity and the percentage of naive T cells measured by flow cytometry. Conclusive comparison of naive and antigen-experienced compartments was prevented by the profiling of bulk unsorted PBMCs. Because donor CMV infection status was unknown, age-related changes in expanded clonotypes were potentially confounded. As age increased, observed TCR beta diversity per million T cells dropped in a roughly linear way, and a significant reduction was already evident by age approximately 40. Estimates of total diversity based on one million sequenced T cells were regarded as lower bounds and as underestimates.

Comment on this clonotype: The antigen this receptor binds is unknown. The input lacks base qualities; no much larger clone sits a single base away.

The CDR3 runs 12 residues from the cysteine to the phenylalanine. Here the CDR3 DNA is all that survives: 36 bases in frame from base 1. V is clipped by 3 bases and J by 7 bases, and the sequence between their germline boundaries is 9 bases long. The CDR1 and CDR2 encoded by the germline V gene are SQVTM and ANQGSEA. The sequence joins TRBV29-1 to TRBJ2-2; a tentative D match to TRBD1 spans 5 bases. This clonotype was sampled from a woman aged 30 to 39 in good health. Sequencing input: blood. The CDR3 sequence is CSVDRDHGELFF. The sequenced DNA is TGCAGCGTTGACAGGGATCACGGGGAGCTGTTTTTT.